This TCR beta chain was sequenced in a study of T cell clusters in autoimmune cytopenias. Findings and limits, study-wide: A dominant lymphoma-associated repertoire apparently masked the cluster-lack signature in secondary cytopenia versus chronic lymphocytic leukemia.

TRB was amplified by touch-down multiplex PCR, primer pools A and B combined. Reprocessing the multiplex PCR reads, TCRdb reports a single entry for every CDR3 protein and omits DNA. The sample features 9,500 to 15,000 distinct CDR3 sequences, with approximately 2.9% in its top ten. TRB amplification used approximately 270 ng of peripheral blood genomic DNA. With respect to this clonotype: Its target is unknown.

The CDR3 runs to 12 residues. CDR1 is KGHDR and CDR2 is SFDVKD in the germline V gene. The chain employs TRBV24-1 and TRBJ1-6. This receptor was obtained from a human donor with an autoimmune cytopenia or autoimmune hepatitis (not recorded which). Material for sequencing was peripheral blood. CDR3 sequence: CATSDFGSRFHF.